The 15 T cell receptor beta chains below all came from one sample that was sequenced in a study of blood T cell repertoires in COVID-19. Clones were sequenced by immunoSEQ multiplex PCR, and TCRdb holds only the in-frame ones, with some missing. The sample yields under 200,000 clones, around 86% seen once. What was sequenced was PBMCs or T cells enriched from blood (not recorded which). Every receptor here comes from a woman between 35 and 50 years old in a cohort exposed to, infected with or recovered from COVID-19 (not recorded which).

This clone was observed a handful of times. V is TRBV19 and J is TRBJ1-5, with a weak D call TRBD1 (6 bases). The CDR3 runs to 15 residues. V was pared by 6 bases and J by 3 bases, with 15 bases between. The germline CDR1 and CDR2 sequences are LNHDA and SQIVND (reference sequence). The DNA for the CDR3 is TGTGCCAGTAGCCCCGGACAGAACCCCAATCAGCCCCAGCATTTT. The encoded protein is CASSPGQNPNQPQHF.

In this sample, this clone turned up a few times. The chain has TRBV10-3 and TRBJ2-1; 9 bases agree with TRBD2. This CDR3 is built from 16 residues. Trimming removed 3 bases from V and 9 bases from J; junction bases left unmatched: 12. Germline CDR1 and CDR2: ENHRY and SYGVKD. This CDR3 reads CAISESGASGIVEQFF. In DNA, the CDR3 is TGTGCCATCAGTGAAAGTGGGGCTAGCGGGATAGTTGAGCAGTTCTTC.

Details on this clone: This specimen includes other DNA sequences encoding the same CDR3. The chain combines TRBV12-3 or TRBV12-4 with TRBJ1-2, with D unresolved. The CDR3 has 13 residues. Trimming removed 3 bases at V and 2 bases at J, with 7 bases between. CDR3 sequence (DNA): TGTGCCAGCAGTTTGGGCAGAAACTATGGCTACACCTTC. This encodes CASSLGRNYGYTF.

This clone has a single count. The rearrangement links TRBV5-1 to TRBJ2-3, with 7 bases that match TRBD1. CDR1 and CDR2 (germline): SGHRS, YFSETQ. This CDR3 region has 13 residues. The V gene end was trimmed by 5 bases and the J gene end by 0 bases; junction bases not matched to a gene: 0. DNA for the CDR3: TGCGCCAGCAGGGACAGGAGCACAGATACGCAGTATTTT. It translates to CASRDRSTDTQYF.

This sequence joins TRBV12-3 or TRBV12-4 and TRBJ1-5; D ambiguous. V was trimmed by 1 base and J by 9 bases, leaving 7 bases between them. CDR3 length equals 12 residues. As DNA, the CDR3 is TGTGCCAGCAGTTTAGGCAGTGGGCCCCAGCATTTT. This sequence encodes CASSLGSGPQHF.

This clone was picked up one time. The gene calls are TRBV14 and TRBJ1-1; the match to TRBD1 covers 9 bases. V shed 3 bases, J shed 6 bases, and the junction held 8 bases outside the gene matches. Germline lookup yields CDR1 SGHDN and CDR2 FVKESK. This CDR3 is 15 amino acids long. The DNA of the CDR3 is TGTGCCAGCAGCCATGGGACAGGGTGGAATGCTGAAGCTTTCTTT. Protein product: CASSHGTGWNAEAFF.

The chain links TRBV6-2 or TRBV6-3 to TRBJ2-2; D may be TRBD1 (6 bases). Trimming removed 1 base from V and 4 bases from J, with 16 bases in between. The germline gives CDR1 MNHEY, CDR2 SVGEGT. This CDR3 spans 17 amino acids. The CDR3 loop is CASSYLMGQTLTGELFF. The CDR3 region has the DNA TGTGCCAGCAGTTACTTGATGGGACAAACGCTCACCGGGGAGCTGTTTTTT.

The chain links TRBV5-6 to TRBJ1-3; D gene ambiguous. Trimming pared 4 bases from V and 2 bases from J, leaving 13 bases between. The CDR3 spans 15 residues. Germline lookup yields CDR1 SGHDT and CDR2 YYEEEE. CDR3 region: CASSPTLGPGNTIYF. CDR3 DNA sequence: TGTGCCAGCAGCCCGACTTTAGGTCCTGGAAACACCATATATTTT.

This sequence joins TRBV10-3 and TRBJ1-2, with D perhaps TRBD1 (6 bases). Trimming took 3 bases from V and 3 from J, leaving 8 bases between them. The CDR3 consists of 13 residues. Germline V lookup: CDR1 ENHRY, CDR2 SYGVKD. The DNA of the CDR3 is TGTGCCATCAGTGAACGGACAGACTATGGCTACACCTTC. Its protein product is CAISERTDYGYTF.

The J gene is TRBJ1-3, the V gene TRBV4-1; 7 bases are shared with TRBD1. CDR3 length: 16 residues. Germline trimming cut 0 bases from V and 0 bases from J; bases unmatched to any gene: 2. CDR1 is MGHRA, CDR2 YSYEKL, per germline. CDR3 sequence reads: CASSQDRTGSGNTIYF. The CDR3 DNA follows: TGCGCCAGCAGCCAAGATAGGACAGGCTCTGGAAACACCATATATTTT.

V usage is TRBV4-1 and J usage is TRBJ2-1; tentative D call: TRBD2 (5 bases). Trimming shortened V by 3 bases and J by 3 bases, and 12 bases separated the two germline ends. The germline gives CDR1 MGHRA, CDR2 YSYEKL. The CDR3 contains 15 residues. The CDR3 nucleotides read TGCGCCAGCAGCCAGTTACGGGGTGGCTACAATGAGCAGTTCTTC. It codes for CASSQLRGGYNEQFF.

The rearrangement joins TRBV28 to TRBJ1-1; tentative D call: TRBD1 (6 bases). The ends were cut back, 3 bases at V and 2 bases at J, with 10 bases in the middle. The CDR3 extends over 14 amino acids. Germline V lookup: CDR1 MDHEN, CDR2 SYDVKM. The CDR3 is CASSFSGANTEAFF. DNA of the CDR3: TGTGCCAGCAGTTTCTCAGGGGCTAACACTGAAGCTTTCTTT.

This clone was counted between two and nine times. The chain employs TRBV7-2 and TRBJ1-3; no reliable D call. The germline V and J ends were trimmed by 6 bases and 8 bases, with 8 bases remaining between them. CDR3 length equals 11 residues. From germline, CDR1 is SGHTA and CDR2 FQGNSA. The CDR3 reads CASRQMYTIYF. For the CDR3, the DNA is TGTGCCAGCAGGCAGATGTACACCATATATTTT.

The chain links TRBV30 to TRBJ2-6, with D possibly being TRBD1 (6 bases). This CDR3 spans 17 amino acids. Per the germline V gene, CDR1 is GTSNPN and CDR2 is SVGIG (reference sequence). V dropped 2 bases and J dropped 5 bases, with 19 bases sitting between them. The CDR3 protein is CAWSSPGHLFWANVLTF. In nucleotides, the CDR3 is TGTGCCTGGAGTTCCCCGGGACACCTCTTTTGGGCCAACGTCCTGACTTTC.

A single count supports this clone. The chain combines TRBV19 with TRBJ2-7, with 10 bases that match TRBD2. With V trimmed by 9 bases and J by 0 bases, 2 bases remained unmatched. The CDR3 is 13 amino acids. From germline, CDR1 is LNHDA and CDR2 SQIVND (reference sequence). In nucleotides, the CDR3 is TGTGCCAGCGCTAGCGGGAGCTCCTACGAGCAGTACTTC. Residues: CASASGSSYEQYF. The entire variable domain, with the rest obtained from reference TRBV19 and TRBJ2-7, is as follows: DGGITQSPKYLFRKEGQNVTLSCEQNLNHDAMYWYRQDPGQGLRLIYYSQIVNDFQKGDIAEGYSVSREKKESFPLTVTSAQKNPTAFYLCASASGSSYEQYFGPGTRLTVT.